This T cell receptor (beta chain) originates from a study of regulatory T cells in long-lasting Graves disease (dated by TCRdb to about 2021). For context, the study as a whole: Antithyroid drugs had been taken for less than 3 months by newly diagnosed Graves' disease patients. Patients with persistent Graves' disease were compared with patients with newly diagnosed Graves' disease using TCR sequencing and RNA sequencing of peripheral blood. The study took place in China and was registered as a clinical trial. A total of some 33 samples were covered by TCR sequencing, comprising around 13 persistent and around 20 newly diagnosed Graves' disease patients. Overall results and qualifications from the work: Lower TCR Shannon entropy and fewer highly expanded clones were observed in persistent Graves' disease patients than in newly diagnosed patients, which suggested clonal expansion. Because the primary lesion, thyroid tissue, could not be accessed, the study looked at peripheral blood alone. Persistent disease showed preferential use of TRBV28, TRBJ1-2 and TRBJ2-5, whereas newly diagnosed disease favored TRBV20-1 and TRBJ2-1. Persistent patients shared more public clonotypes among themselves (around 3,000) than newly diagnosed patients did (roughly 910). Sequencing and analysis were restricted to the TCR beta chain. The authors noted that the small sample size was a limitation that may lower accuracy.

The junction shows trimming of 0 bases on V and 0 bases on J, plus 9 bases between the germline ends. The CDR3 starts with the cysteine, ends with the phenylalanine, and has 15 residues. Solely the CDR3 DNA is kept, with 45 bases framed from the first base. Reading the germline V gene gives CDR1 MNHEY and CDR2 SVGAGI. The time point label here, explained by the study, means: newly diagnosed GD, antithyroid drugs for less than 3 months. RNA was extracted from PBMCs in TRIzol for both TCR sequencing and RNA sequencing. The diagnosis of Graves' disease followed American Thyroid Association guidelines. Recruitment of patients was carried out at an endocrinology department in Xi'an, China. From each patient, nine milliliters of peripheral blood was collected into an EDTA anticoagulant tube. Ficoll Paque Plus density gradient separation was used to isolate PBMCs, and no additional T cell sorting was done. An Agilent 2100 Bioanalyzer and agarose gel were used to assess RNA quality, and a NanoDrop 2000 was used to measure RNA concentration.

Library prep was done by multiplex PCR. The sequencing machine was an Illumina HiSeq 4000. To build TCR beta libraries, CDR3 regions were amplified by Arm-PCR using iRepertoire HTBI primers. Before sequencing, the PCR products underwent gel purification. For the original study's pipeline: Gene usage analysis of CDR3 amino acid clonotypes used the 60 to 75 TRBV and 12 to 15 TRBJ segments found across samples. Filtered high-quality paired reads were merged into contigs using COPE and FqMerger. BLAST was used to align contigs to the IMGT TRBV, TRBD and TRBJ reference genes, and CDR3 was defined following IMGT. Any clonotype with a frequency above 0.1% was classified as a highly expanded clone. Shannon entropy served as the measure of repertoire diversity, while the Gini coefficient captured V-J evenness. Public clonotypes were defined as clonotypes shared by more than one individual. Using fastp trimming at Q25 and MiXCR clonotype assembly, TCRdb reanalyzed the public sequencing data and kept in-frame beta chains. Entries that share a CDR3 protein sequence are merged under the most common genes and DNA. These V and J calls are TCRdb output, not the study's own analysis. In all, the sample holds under 700,000 distinct CDR3 sequences, and about 16% of those were seen once. Around a quarter of the sample rests with the top ten.

This clonotype was seen ten or more times. Its target antigen remains unknown. Base qualities are not provided; no much larger clone lies one nucleotide away. These same data were also listed under a study on T cells in Graves' hyperthyroidism and ophthalmopathy. Reported in the second study: Graves' hyperthyroidism was defined as stable when no progression to ophthalmopathy occurred over 18 months of follow-up. Hyperthyroidism patients were newly diagnosed, had a disease duration of under 2 months, and were aged 18 to 65 years. Any patient with an uncontrolled infection, another autoimmune disease, pregnancy or lactation was excluded. Diagnoses were based on clinical symptoms, serum thyroxine and TRAb, thyroid ultrasound and orbital computed tomography. The first round of RT-PCR for the TCR CDR3 was performed with the HTBI primer set and the Qiagen OneStep RT-PCR kit. Most expanded thyroid clonotypes (frequency above 0.001) were also detected in blood, a finding suggesting that blood repertoires may reflect thyroid immune responses. Ophthalmopathy was separated from stable hyperthyroidism by a 13 V-J signature model, with approximately 90% sensitivity and roughly 84% specificity obtained in cross-validation and 80%/75% obtained in testing. In validation, the model predicted progression to ophthalmopathy with 65% to 71% sensitivity and approximately 78% specificity, a median of 6.5 months before onset. To identify distinguishing TCR V-J signatures, a discovery cohort of roughly 100 patients was used, comprising some 45 with Graves' ophthalmopathy and 57 with stable Graves' hyperthyroidism. Prospective prediction of ophthalmopathy was tested in an independent validation cohort consisting of some 19 hyperthyroidism patients and approximately 16 patients who later progressed to ophthalmopathy. For training and testing, the approximately 92 patients in the discovery cohort were randomly divided in a 7:3 ratio. In over five Graves' hyperthyroidism patients, the study also compared T-cell repertoires from thyroid tissue with T-cell repertoires from blood. After sampling, hyperthyroidism patients received methimazole starting at 30 mg daily, and ophthalmopathy patients received high-dose intravenous methylprednisolone. The libraries were constructed in a second round of multiplex PCR and then size-selected and purified. Libraries were sequenced paired-end with 100 bp reads on an Illumina HiSeq2000. Raw data were processed with SOAPnuke, discarding reads with adapters, uncalled bases, mean Phred below 15, or no exact constant-primer or identifier match. COPE v1.2.5 was used to merge the high-quality paired reads, and each unique nucleotide sequence was defined as a clonotype. MiTCR v1.1 was used to align the clonotypes against IMGT TRBV, TRBD and TRBJ reference segments. Analysis was restricted to V-J combinations with a frequency above 0.0001, which covered 99.2% of repertoires. The TCS score was defined as the ratio of F50 (clonal expansion) to E x V (chaos), calculated using BLOSUM62-based TCRdist between CDR3 peptides within each V-J. Welch's t-statistics and random forest reduced several hundred V-J features to roughly 13, which were used in a naive Bayes classifier (R e1071). Sample size was not statistically predetermined, and investigators were not blinded to group allocation. TCR Vbeta CDR3 sequencing of 120 to 150 peripheral blood samples (over 40 ophthalmopathy, about 74 hyperthyroidism and roughly 17 progressor patients) is reported in the paper.

The sequence derives from a woman aged 40 to 65 with Graves disease. Donor details come from another sample of the same person, matched by shared clones. Sequences were derived from peripheral blood mononuclear cells (PBMCs), sampled at new diagnosis, from a patient treated with antithyroid drugs. The sequence is built from TRBV6-5 and TRBJ2-7; the D gene is perhaps TRBD1, from 5 matching bases. Read as DNA, the sequence is TGTGCCAGCAGTTACTCTGGGGCTAGCTCCTACGAGCAGTACTTC. The resulting protein is CASSYSGASSYEQYF.